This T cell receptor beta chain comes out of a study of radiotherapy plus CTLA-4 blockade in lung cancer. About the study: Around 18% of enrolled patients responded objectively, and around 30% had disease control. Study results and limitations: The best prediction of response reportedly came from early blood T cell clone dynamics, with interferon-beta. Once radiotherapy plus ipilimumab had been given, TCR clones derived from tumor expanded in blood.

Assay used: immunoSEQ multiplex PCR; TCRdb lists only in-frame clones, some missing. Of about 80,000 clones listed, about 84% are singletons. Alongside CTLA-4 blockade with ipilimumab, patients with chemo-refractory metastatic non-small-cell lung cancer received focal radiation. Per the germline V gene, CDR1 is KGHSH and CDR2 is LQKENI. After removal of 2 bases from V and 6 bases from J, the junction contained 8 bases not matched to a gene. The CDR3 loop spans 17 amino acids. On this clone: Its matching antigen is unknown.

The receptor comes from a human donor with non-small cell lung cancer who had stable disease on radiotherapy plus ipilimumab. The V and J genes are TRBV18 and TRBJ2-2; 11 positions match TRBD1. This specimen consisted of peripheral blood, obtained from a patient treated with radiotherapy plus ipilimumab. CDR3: CASSPARTGGASGELFF. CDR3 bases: TGTGCCAGCTCACCAGCCCGGACAGGGGGCGCATCCGGGGAGCTGTTTTTT.